This TCR beta chain was captured by sequencing in a study of T-cell memory formation after mild COVID-19. Points from the study as a whole: Contracting clones, day 15 to 85, had balanced CD4/CD8, and later expanders favored CD4+. Cross-reactive memory appears to have joined, as suggested by some responding clones showing up in pre-infection memory.

Remarks on this clonotype: Antigen: not known.

Losses at the gene ends were 5 bases for V and 8 bases for J; bases not matched to a gene: 8. There are 15 residues in the CDR3. Looked up from germline, CDR1 is MNHEY and CDR2 is SMNVEV (reference sequence). TCRdb re-derived calls from the 5' RACE reads in MiXCR, one entry per CDR3 protein. The sample contains just under 550,000 distinct CDR3 sequences, around 20% of which appear only once. The sequenced sample consisted of PBMCs or a T cell subset sorted from them (not recorded which). The chain joins TRBV27 to TRBJ1-4, with TRBD1 identical over 10 bases. This TCR was recovered from an adult woman who had mild COVID-19 (a few samples of this study predate the infection). Cell type and time point are not known. CDR3 sequence reads: CASSLRTGGSEKLFF. The CDR3 nucleotides read TGTGCCAGCAGTCTTCGGACAGGGGGGTCGGAAAAACTGTTTTTT.